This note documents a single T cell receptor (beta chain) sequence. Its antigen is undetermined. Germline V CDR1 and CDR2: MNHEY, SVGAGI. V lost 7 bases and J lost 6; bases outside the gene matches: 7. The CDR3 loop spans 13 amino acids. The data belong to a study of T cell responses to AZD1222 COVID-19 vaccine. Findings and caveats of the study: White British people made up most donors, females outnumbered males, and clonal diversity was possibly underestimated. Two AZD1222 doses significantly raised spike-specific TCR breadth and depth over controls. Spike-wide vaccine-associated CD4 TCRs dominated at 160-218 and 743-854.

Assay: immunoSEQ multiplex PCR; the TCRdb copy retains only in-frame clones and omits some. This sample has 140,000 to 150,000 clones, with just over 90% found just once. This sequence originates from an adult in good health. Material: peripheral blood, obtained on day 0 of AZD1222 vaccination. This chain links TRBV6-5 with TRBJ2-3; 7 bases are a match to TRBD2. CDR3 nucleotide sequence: TGTGCCAGCACTTGGACTAGTAAGGATACGCAGTATTTT. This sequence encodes CASTWTSKDTQYF.